These 3 T cell receptor beta chains came from one sample sequenced in a study of blood T cell repertoires in COVID-19. Using immunoSEQ multiplex PCR, the repertoire was profiled, and TCRdb retains in-frame clones only, with some absent. The table has 55,000 or so clones, approximately 90% seen once; the top ten hold approximately 6.5%. Sequencing used peripheral blood. These receptors all stem from a woman aged 60-70 years with COVID-19, enrolled during active disease.

The chain recombines TRBV2 with TRBJ2-7; the D gene is possibly TRBD1 (7 bases). V was shortened by 8 bases and J by 3 bases, with 26 bases between the two germline ends. The V gene's germline CDR1 is SNHLY and CDR2 FYNNEI. This CDR3 is 17 amino acids long. The CDR3 protein is CASCWAQGGKTNYEQYF. CDR3 DNA sequence: TGTGCCAGCTGTTGGGCGCAGGGGGGAAAAACCAACTACGAGCAGTACTTC.

The chain links TRBV27 to TRBJ2-3; 7 bases fit TRBD2. The CDR3 has 15 residues. J was trimmed by 0 bases and V by 4 bases; bases with no gene match: 4. Germline CDR1 is MNHEY and CDR2 is SMNVEV (reference sequence). Here the CDR3 reads CASSWGSGSTDTQYF. The CDR3 nucleotides are TGTGCCAGCAGTTGGGGTAGCGGGAGCACAGATACGCAGTATTTT.

The rearrangement links TRBV24-1 to TRBJ2-1, with a weak D call TRBD2 (6 bases). The V gene lost 1 base and the J gene lost 3 bases, with 9 bases spanning the gap. CDR1 is KGHDR, CDR2 SFDVKD, per germline. This CDR3 is built from 15 residues. CDR3 in amino acids: CATSDLGTDYNEQFF. In DNA, the CDR3 is TGTGCCACCAGTGATTTAGGGACTGACTACAATGAGCAGTTCTTC.